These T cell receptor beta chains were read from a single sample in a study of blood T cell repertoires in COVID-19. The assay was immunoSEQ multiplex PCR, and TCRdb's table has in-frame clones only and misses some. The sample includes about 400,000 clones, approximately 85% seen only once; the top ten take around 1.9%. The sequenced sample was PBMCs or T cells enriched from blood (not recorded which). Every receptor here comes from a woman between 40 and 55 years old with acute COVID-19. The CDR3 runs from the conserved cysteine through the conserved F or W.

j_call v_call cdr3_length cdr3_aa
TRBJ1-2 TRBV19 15 CASSMLTGGADGYTF
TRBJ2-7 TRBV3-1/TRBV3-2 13 CASSQNGGGEQYF
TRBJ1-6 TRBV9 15 CASSVGRTGNSPLHF
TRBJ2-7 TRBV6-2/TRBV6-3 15 CASSVSGGSEGEQYF
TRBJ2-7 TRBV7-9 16 CASSLVIAGADHEQYF
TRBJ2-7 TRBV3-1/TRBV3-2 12 CASSDRGHEQYF
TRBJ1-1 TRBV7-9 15 CASSPGTVQDLGAFF
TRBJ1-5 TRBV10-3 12 CATSRGEQPQHF
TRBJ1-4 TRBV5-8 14 CASSLARTGNKLFF
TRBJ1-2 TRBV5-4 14 CASSLAAANYGYTF
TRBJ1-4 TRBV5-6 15 CASSLITTGVPKLFF
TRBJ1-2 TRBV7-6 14 CASSFRTDNYGYTF
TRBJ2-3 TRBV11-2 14 CASSTDRFWDTQYF
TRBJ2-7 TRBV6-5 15 CASSSGDRGQDEQYF
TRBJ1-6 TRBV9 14 CASSVRSQDSPLHF
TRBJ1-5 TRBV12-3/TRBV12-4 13 CASSKTDNQPQHF
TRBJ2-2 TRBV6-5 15 CASTLAGPNTGELFF
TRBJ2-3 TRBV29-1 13 CSVKYPSTDTQYF
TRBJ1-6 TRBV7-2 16 CASSLGPGGINSPLHF
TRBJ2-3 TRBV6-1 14 CASTERGGTDTQYF